Below, one T cell receptor (beta chain) is given with its context. The antigen is undetermined. The data derive from a study of cytomegalovirus exposure and HLA in healthy donors. Study outcomes and limitations: Despite most TCR sequences being rare, some public TCRs occurred in many donors. One cluster of highly shared sequence variants probably arose as a sequencing artifact. In terms of immune exposure information, only CMV serostatus was available.

The PCR ran on 60 Vbeta and 13 Jbeta primers. The table came from immunoSEQ multiplex PCR; TCRdb's copy has only in-frame clones and leaves some out. The sample lists about 92,000 clones; 75% to 85% were seen once. Trimming removed 1 base from V and 6 bases from J; junction bases left unmatched: 9. The CDR3 has 17 residues. Germline-derived CDR1 and CDR2 are LGHNA and YNFKEQ. Sequences were obtained from PBMCs. This clonotype originated in a man aged 18-30 years in good health and CMV-seronegative. The chain combines TRBV4-2 with TRBJ1-6; TRBD1 matches 7 bases. The CDR3 region has the DNA TGTGCCAGCAGCCAAGCAAGGACGACAGGGAGTAATTCACCCCTCCACTTT. It translates to CASSQARTTGSNSPLHF.